This TCR beta chain comes out of a study of naive and memory T cell subsets. Overall study findings and caveats: This RNA-based method may be sensitive to activation-related transcript changes.

In this sample, this clonotype turned up many times. Its antigen is unidentified. An oligonucleotide containing a UMI was ligated to the 3' end of TCR cDNA. Whole-blood samples were approximately 2.6 ml of peripheral blood from healthy adult volunteers. Input was roughly 1 to 1000 ng of DNase-treated total RNA without cell sorting. Four PCR rounds used nested alpha and beta constant region primers plus the SP2 primer. For blood and skin samples, reverse transcription used TCR alpha and beta constant primers. TCRdb reprocessed the 5' RACE reads via MiXCR and lists one record per CDR3 protein. The data contain tens of thousands of distinct CDR3 sequences, more than 6.5% of them singletons. The CDR3 length is 17 residues.

The V and J genes are TRBV21-1 and TRBJ1-6. TRBV21-1 is a documented pseudogene. The TCR sequence derives from a female donor in good health. CDR3 sequence reads: CASSNRTLGSYNSPLHF. Here the CDR3 DNA reads TGTGCCAGCAGCAATCGGACCCTCGGGTCCTATAATTCACCCCTCCACTTT.